The 20 T cell receptor beta chains given below trace back to one sample, sequenced in a study of T cells expressing NK-cell markers (dated by TCRdb to the early 2020s). The receptor library was made with 5' RACE. Sequenced using an Illumina HiSeq 2000. TCRdb reprocessed the reads and provides one entry for every CDR3 protein sequence; no DNA is given. This sample's table contains approximately 440,000 distinct CDR3 sequences. Jointly, the top ten make up 1.4% of the sample. The sequenced material came from blood T cells: a sorted CD56 or NKG2C T cell subset, CD4+ or CD8+ T cells, or bulk PBMC T cells (not recorded which). Receptor source: a woman aged 45-65 years in good health. Donor details come from another sample of the same person, matched by shared clones.

The chain uses TRBV10-1 and TRBJ2-5; no DNA is available, so the TRBD2 call from TCRdb remains unchecked. The CDR3 runs to 16 residues. The germline V gene has CDR1 WNHNN and CDR2 SYGVQD (reference sequence). Here the CDR3 reads CASSESEAGREETQYF.

The rearrangement links TRBV5-1 to TRBJ2-1; TCRdb names TRBD2, which stays unverified in the absence of DNA. This CDR3 has 14 amino acids. Germline assignment: CDR1 SGHRS and CDR2 YFSETQ. CDR3 amino acids: CASSMELSGTEQFF.

The V gene is TRBV25-1, the J gene TRBJ2-7. CDR1 is MGHDK, CDR2 SYGVNS, per germline. The CDR3 length is 11 residues. The CDR3 sequence is CASSVRLQQYF.

The chain recombines TRBV7-9 with TRBJ2-3. Germline CDR1 is SEHNR and CDR2 is FQNEAQ (reference sequence). This CDR3 comprises 14 residues. This CDR3 reads CASRRERRSDTQYF.

The V call is TRBV5-1, the J call TRBJ2-2; TCRdb selects TRBD1, and the lack of DNA leaves this call unchecked. This CDR3 contains 15 residues. The germline V gene has CDR1 SGHRS and CDR2 YFSETQ. The CDR3 reads CASSLGQMNTGELFF. Filled out from reference TRBV5-1 and TRBJ2-2, the complete variable domain reads KAGVTQTPRYLIKTRGQQVTLSCSPISGHRSVSWYQQTPGQGLQFLFEYFSETQRNKGNFPGRFSGRQFSNSRSEMNVSTLELGDSALYLCASSLGQMNTGELFFGEGSRLTVL.

The CDR3 is CATSDSDRGQPQHF. The J gene is TRBJ1-5, the V gene TRBV24-1; with no DNA, the TCRdb D assignment of TRBD1 cannot be verified. The germline V gene encodes CDR1 KGHDR and CDR2 SFDVKD. The CDR3 covers 14 residues.

This chain links TRBV29-1 with TRBJ2-2; TCRdb calls TRBD2, which cannot be checked without DNA. There are 15 residues in the CDR3. Germline-derived CDR1 and CDR2 are SQVTM and ANQGSEA. CDR3 protein: CSVGRTSVHTGELFF.

V usage is TRBV2 and J usage is TRBJ2-5; without DNA, the TCRdb call of TRBD2 cannot be checked. CDR1 and CDR2 (germline): SNHLY, FYNNEI. The CDR3 sequence is 15 residues long. The CDR3 is CASSFLPGLEETQYF.

J is TRBJ2-2 and V is TRBV4-1; TCRdb reports TRBD1, a call that lacks DNA to check it against. Germline V gene data show CDR1 as MGHRA and CDR2 as YSYEKL. There are 15 residues in the CDR3. The CDR3 is CASSWTAEDTGELFF.

V and J are TRBV7-2 and TRBJ1-4. CDR3 length equals 13 residues. Germline CDR1 reads SGHTA; CDR2 reads FQGNSA. The CDR3 loop is CASSPRWGEKLFF.

The J gene is TRBJ2-1, the V gene TRBV4-2; lacking DNA, the TRBD2 call made by TCRdb goes unchecked. The germline V gene encodes CDR1 LGHNA and CDR2 YNFKEQ. This CDR3 is 16 amino acids long. Here the CDR3 reads CASSQIIAGGGNEQFF.

V and J are TRBV7-6 and TRBJ1-1; TCRdb returns TRBD1, unconfirmable since there is no DNA. The CDR3 is 14 amino acids. Germline V CDR1 and CDR2: SGHVS, FNYEAQ. CDR3 region: CASSLASGAKEAFF.

The chain links TRBV7-6 to TRBJ1-3; checking the TCRdb D call of TRBD1 is not possible without DNA. The germline V gene has CDR1 SGHVS and CDR2 FNYEAQ. The length of the CDR3 is 15 residues. The CDR3 sequence: CASSLHRLSGNTIYF.

The V gene is TRBV6-2 or TRBV6-3, the J gene TRBJ2-1; the TCRdb call, TRBD1, lacks DNA for checking. The germline CDR1 and CDR2 sequences are MNHEY and SVGEGT. This CDR3 is 16 amino acids long. The CDR3 reads CASSYARGLGANEQFF.

The chain's CDR3 is CSASVIRGNEQYF. The chain employs TRBV20-1 and TRBJ2-7; TCRdb proposes TRBD1, but this gene call is untestable without DNA. CDR1 and CDR2 (germline): DFQATT, SNEGSKA (reference sequence). CDR3 length: 13 residues.

The chain employs TRBV12-3 or TRBV12-4 and TRBJ1-6. The CDR3 length is 15 residues. CDR3 in amino acids: CASSLQGLVRSPLHF.

V usage is TRBV18 and J usage is TRBJ1-3. CDR3 size: 16 residues. Germline values: CDR1 KGHSH, CDR2 LQKENI. The CDR3 is CASSQKSGYSGNTIYF. The full variable domain, completed using reference TRBV18 and TRBJ1-3, is NAGVMQNPRHLVRRRGQEARLRCSPMKGHSHVYWYRQLPEEGLKFMVYLQKENIIDESGMPKERFSAEFPKEGPSILRIQQVVRGDSAAYFCASSQKSGYSGNTIYFGEGSWLTVV.

This sequence joins TRBV12-3 or TRBV12-4 and TRBJ2-1; the TCRdb call, TRBD2, lacks DNA for checking. This CDR3 is 14 amino acids long. The CDR3 sequence: CASSRTSSYNEQFF.

The rearrangement uses TRBV7-2 and TRBJ1-5. The CDR3 sequence is 14 residues long. Germline V gives CDR1 SGHTA, CDR2 FQGNSA. This chain's CDR3 is CASSWTDSNQPQHF.

This rearrangement joins TRBV7-8 to TRBJ2-2; TCRdb's D call of TRBD1 is untestable without DNA. Germline loops: CDR1 SGHVS, CDR2 FQNEAQ. The CDR3 loop spans 15 amino acids. CDR3 protein: CASSLRDRVTGELFF.